This is a list of T cell receptor beta chains from one sample in a study of control samples from healthy donors and cancer patients. Data came from immunoSEQ multiplex PCR; TCRdb stores just in-frame clones and leaves some out. The data show about 130,000 clones, with 92% seen just once and over 2% held by the top ten. Sequencing input: blood. All receptors derive from a woman between 50 and 59 years old in good health. The CDR3 runs from the conserved cysteine through the conserved F or W. A D gene is named only where the DNA matches it firmly. Only some rows state a clone size, as once, few, many or a class for expanded clones.

V,J,length,D,size,CDR3,DNA
TRBV29-1,TRBJ2-1,16,TRBD2,.,CSVESSGGPFRDEQFF,TGCAGCGTTGAGAGTAGCGGGGGCCCCTTTAGGGATGAGCAGTTCTTC
TRBV19,TRBJ1-5,14,.,.,CASSIAGANQPQHF,TGTGCCAGTAGTATAGCGGGGGCGAATCAGCCCCAGCATTTT
TRBV19,TRBJ2-1,12,.,.,CASSLNYNEQFF,TGTGCCAGTAGCCTTAACTACAATGAGCAGTTCTTC
TRBV5-1,TRBJ1-6,13,.,.,CASRVGTNSPLHF,TGCGCCAGCAGGGTGGGCACCAATTCACCCCTCCACTTT
TRBV29-1,TRBJ2-5,11,.,once,CSHRIVETQYF,TGCAGCCATAGGATTGTAGAGACCCAGTACTTC
TRBV7-9,TRBJ2-7,12,.,.,CASSLTGYEQYF,TGTGCCAGCAGCTTGACAGGCTACGAGCAGTACTTC
TRBV7-9,TRBJ1-1,14,.,.,CASSLVAGPTEAFF,TGTGCCAGCAGCTTAGTCGCAGGGCCCACTGAAGCTTTCTTT
TRBV30,TRBJ2-1,19,TRBD2,.,CAWSVPLFSGSLSYNEQFF,TGTGCCTGGAGTGTACCACTTTTTAGCGGGAGTTTATCCTACAATGAGCAGTTCTTC
TRBV5-1,TRBJ2-3,14,.,once,CASSLDRYTDTQYF,TGCGCCAGCAGCTTGGACAGATACACAGATACGCAGTATTTT
TRBV7-8,TRBJ1-5,14,.,once,CASSFWPDNQPQHF,TGTGCCAGCAGCTTTTGGCCGGACAATCAGCCCCAGCATTTT
TRBV7-2,TRBJ2-1,14,.,.,CASSQEAPYNEQFF,TGTGCCAGCAGTCAAGAGGCGCCATACAATGAGCAGTTCTTC
TRBV6-1,TRBJ1-4,19,.,.,CASSEYGGLRTTTNEKLFF,TGTGCCAGCAGTGAATACGGTGGTTTACGGACCACAACTAATGAAAAACTGTTTTTT
TRBV5-6,TRBJ2-3,13,.,few,CASRRRSADTQYF,TGTGCCAGCAGGCGACGGAGCGCAGATACGCAGTATTTT
TRBV19,TRBJ2-2,13,.,.,CASFGLLTGELFF,TGTGCCAGTTTCGGACTCTTAACCGGGGAGCTGTTTTTT
TRBV6-6,TRBJ2-1,15,.,.,CASSYTGRRYNEQFF,TGTGCCAGCAGTTACACGGGCAGGAGGTACAATGAGCAGTTCTTC
TRBV6-5,TRBJ1-4,15,.,.,CASIPGEGGGEKLFF,TGTGCCAGCATTCCCGGGGAGGGAGGGGGTGAAAAACTGTTTTTT
TRBV7-9,TRBJ1-1,16,.,.,CASSGPTGDLNTEAFF,TGTGCCAGCAGCGGCCCGACGGGGGATCTGAACACTGAAGCTTTCTTT
TRBV30,TRBJ1-1,17,TRBD1,.,CAWRGARTGSRVTEAFF,TGTGCCTGGAGGGGGGCTCGGACAGGGAGCAGGGTGACTGAAGCTTTCTTT
TRBV11-2,TRBJ2-1,13,TRBD2,.,CASSSIAGVEQFF,TGTGCCAGCAGCTCCATAGCGGGAGTAGAGCAGTTCTTC
TRBV3-1/TRBV3-2,TRBJ2-5,15,.,.,CASSRLRGDRETQYF,TGTGCCAGCAGCCGTCTTCGGGGAGATAGGGAGACCCAGTACTTC
TRBV7-9,TRBJ1-5,13,.,.,CASSVGTNQPQHF,TGTGCCAGCAGCGTAGGGACCAATCAGCCCCAGCATTTT
TRBV6-5,TRBJ1-2,16,TRBD1,.,CASSYLLARGQNGYTF,TGTGCCAGCAGTTACCTCTTGGCCAGGGGGCAGAATGGCTACACCTTC
TRBV28,TRBJ1-5,14,TRBD1,.,CALSGTGGTQPQHF,TGTGCTTTATCCGGGACAGGGGGCACTCAGCCCCAGCATTTT
TRBV9,TRBJ2-1,14,.,once,CASSVVGTYNEQFF,TGTGCCAGCAGCGTAGTGGGGACCTACAATGAGCAGTTCTTC